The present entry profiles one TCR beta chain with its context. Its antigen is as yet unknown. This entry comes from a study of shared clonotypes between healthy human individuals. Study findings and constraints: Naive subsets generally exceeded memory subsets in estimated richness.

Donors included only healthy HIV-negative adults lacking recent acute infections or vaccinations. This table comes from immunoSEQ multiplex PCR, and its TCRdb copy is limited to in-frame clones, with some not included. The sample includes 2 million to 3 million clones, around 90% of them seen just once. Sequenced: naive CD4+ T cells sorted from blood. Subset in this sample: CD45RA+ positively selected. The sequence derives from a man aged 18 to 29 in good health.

In DNA, the CDR3 is TGTGCCTGGGGGACAGGGGGTAATGAAAAACTGTTTTTT. It is translated as CAWGTGGNEKLFF. The chain uses TRBV30 and TRBJ1-4, with 11 bases that match TRBD1. The CDR3 covers 13 residues. With V trimmed by 5 bases and J by 4 bases, 0 bases remained unmatched. Germline values: CDR1 GTSNPN, CDR2 SVGIG (reference sequence).